This note documents a single TCR beta chain sequence. Its cognate antigen is unknown. This record belongs to a study of T-cell reconstitution after alpha-beta-depleted transplantation in children. Study observations and caveats: Newly produced T cells mostly provided counts and TCRbeta diversity after one year, as hyperexpanded clones declined. Several hundred expanded graft clones reportedly supplied alpha-beta T cells about two months after transplant.

Germline V CDR1 and CDR2: MGHRA, YSYEKL. The CDR3 is made up of 15 amino acids. The J segment lost 8 bases and the V segment lost 2 bases, leaving 5 bases of the junction unmatched. The TCRbeta library incorporated unique molecular identifiers. TCRdb reanalysed the PCR reads using MiXCR and keeps one entry per CDR3 protein. This table has around 440,000 distinct CDR3 sequences, around 15% appearing once. This receptor was obtained from a boy under two years old who had a stem cell transplant for Wiskott-Aldrich syndrome, so the T cells may come from the graft donor. The material sequenced was PBMCs, mostly from graft donor cells, taken 360 days after TCRalphabeta/CD19-depleted stem cell transplant. This rearrangement joins TRBV4-1 to TRBJ2-1; TRBD2 matches at 11 bases. In nucleotides, the CDR3 is TGCGCCAGCAGCCAAATTAGCGGGGGGGCCCATGAGCAGTTCTTC. It encodes CASSQISGGAHEQFF.